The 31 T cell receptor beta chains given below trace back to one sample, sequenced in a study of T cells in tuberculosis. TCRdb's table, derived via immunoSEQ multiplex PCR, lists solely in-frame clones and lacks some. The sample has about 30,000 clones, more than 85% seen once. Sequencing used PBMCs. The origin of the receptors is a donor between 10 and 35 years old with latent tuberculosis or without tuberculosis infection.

CDR3 protein: CASSPTRGDTQYF. The CDR3 DNA follows: TGTGCCAGCAGCCCCACCCGCGGAGATACGCAGTATTTT. The chain has TRBV7-6 and TRBJ2-3; D unclear. V was shortened by 5 bases and J by 5 bases, with 11 bases between the two germline ends. CDR1 and CDR2 (germline): SGHVS, FNYEAQ. This CDR3 spans 13 amino acids.

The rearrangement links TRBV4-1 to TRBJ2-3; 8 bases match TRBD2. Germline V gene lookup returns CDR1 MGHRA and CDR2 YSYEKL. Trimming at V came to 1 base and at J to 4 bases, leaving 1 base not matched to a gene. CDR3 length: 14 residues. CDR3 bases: TGCGCCAGCAGCCAAGTACTAGCGGCAGATACGCAGTATTTT. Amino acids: CASSQVLAADTQYF.

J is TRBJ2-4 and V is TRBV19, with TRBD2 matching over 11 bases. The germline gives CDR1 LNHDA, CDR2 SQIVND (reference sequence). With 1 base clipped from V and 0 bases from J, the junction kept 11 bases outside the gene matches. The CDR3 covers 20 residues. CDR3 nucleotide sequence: TGTGCCAGTAGTATAGGTTGGTCTAGCGGGGGGATCTTAGCCAAAAACATTCAGTACTTC. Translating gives CASSIGWSSGGILAKNIQYF.

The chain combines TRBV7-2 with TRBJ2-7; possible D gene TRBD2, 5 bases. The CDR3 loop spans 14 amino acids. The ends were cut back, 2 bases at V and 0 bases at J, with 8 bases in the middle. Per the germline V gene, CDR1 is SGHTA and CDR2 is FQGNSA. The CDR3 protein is CASSLPGSSYEQYF. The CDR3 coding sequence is TGTGCCAGCAGCTTACCTGGGAGCTCCTACGAGCAGTACTTC.

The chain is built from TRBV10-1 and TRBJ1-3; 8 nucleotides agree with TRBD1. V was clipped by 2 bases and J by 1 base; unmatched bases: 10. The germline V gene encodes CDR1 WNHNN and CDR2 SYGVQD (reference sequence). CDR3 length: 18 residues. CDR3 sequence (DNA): TGCGCCAGCAGTGAGCTTATACCAGGGGGCGCGTCTGGAAACACCATATATTTT. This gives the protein CASSELIPGGASGNTIYF.

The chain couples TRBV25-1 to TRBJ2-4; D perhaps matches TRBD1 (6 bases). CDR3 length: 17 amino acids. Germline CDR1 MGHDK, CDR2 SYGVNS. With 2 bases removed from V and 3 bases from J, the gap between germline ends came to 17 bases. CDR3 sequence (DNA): TGTGCCAGCAGTGAAACCCAGGGGCAGAGTGACAAAAACATTCAGTACTTC. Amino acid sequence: CASSETQGQSDKNIQYF.

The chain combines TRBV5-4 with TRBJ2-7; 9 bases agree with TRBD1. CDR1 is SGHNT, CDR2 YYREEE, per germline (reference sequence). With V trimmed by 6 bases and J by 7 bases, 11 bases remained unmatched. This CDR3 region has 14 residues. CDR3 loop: CASTPEVTGGEQYF. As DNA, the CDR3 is TGTGCCAGCACCCCGGAGGTGACAGGGGGAGAGCAGTACTTC.

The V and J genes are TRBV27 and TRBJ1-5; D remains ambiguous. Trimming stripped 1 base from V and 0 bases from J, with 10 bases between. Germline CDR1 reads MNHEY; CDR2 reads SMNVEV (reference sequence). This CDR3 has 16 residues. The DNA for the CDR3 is TGTGCCAGCAGTTTATATCCGGGAGATAGCAATCAGCCCCAGCATTTT. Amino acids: CASSLYPGDSNQPQHF.

This CDR3 reads CASSSVKRGFTDTQYF. The CDR3 coding sequence is TGTGCCAGCAGTTCTGTAAAGCGGGGCTTCACAGATACGCAGTATTTT. The rearrangement uses TRBV28 and TRBJ2-3; TRBD2 matches 7 bases. There are 16 residues in the CDR3. Germline lookup yields CDR1 MDHEN and CDR2 SYDVKM. Trimming cost V 4 bases and J 2 bases; bases outside gene matches: 9.

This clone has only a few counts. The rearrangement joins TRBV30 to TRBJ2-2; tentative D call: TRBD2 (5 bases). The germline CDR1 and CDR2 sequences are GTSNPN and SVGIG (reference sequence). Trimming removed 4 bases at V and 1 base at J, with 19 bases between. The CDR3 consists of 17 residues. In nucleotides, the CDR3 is TGTGCCTGGACCCTCCCCGGGGAGACGGGGAACACCGGGGAGCTGTTTTTT. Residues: CAWTLPGETGNTGELFF.

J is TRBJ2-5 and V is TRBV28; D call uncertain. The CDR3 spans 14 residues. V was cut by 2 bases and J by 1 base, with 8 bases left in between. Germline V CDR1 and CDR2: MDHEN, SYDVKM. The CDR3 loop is CASSLAYLQETQYF. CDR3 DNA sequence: TGTGCCAGCAGTTTAGCCTACCTCCAAGAGACCCAGTACTTC.

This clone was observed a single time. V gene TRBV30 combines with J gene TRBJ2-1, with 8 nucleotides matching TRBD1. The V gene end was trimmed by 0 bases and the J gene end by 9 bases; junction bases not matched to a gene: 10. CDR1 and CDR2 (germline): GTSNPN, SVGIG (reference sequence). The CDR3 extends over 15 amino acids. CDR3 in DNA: TGTGCCTGGAGTGTACAAACAGGGGGTACGAGTGAGCAGTTCTTC. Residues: CAWSVQTGGTSEQFF.

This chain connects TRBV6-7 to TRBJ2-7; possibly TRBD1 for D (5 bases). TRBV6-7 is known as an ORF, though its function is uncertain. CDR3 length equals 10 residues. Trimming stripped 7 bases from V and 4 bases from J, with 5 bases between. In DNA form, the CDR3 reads TGTGCCAGCACAGGGTACGAGCAGTACTTC. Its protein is CASTGYEQYF.

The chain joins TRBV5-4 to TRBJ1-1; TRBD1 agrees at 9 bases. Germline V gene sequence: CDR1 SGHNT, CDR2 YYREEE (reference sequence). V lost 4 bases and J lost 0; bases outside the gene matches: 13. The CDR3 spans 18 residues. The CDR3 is CASSPPGQGPPMNTEAFF. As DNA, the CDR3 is TGTGCCAGCAGCCCACCGGGACAGGGCCCCCCAATGAACACTGAAGCTTTCTTT.

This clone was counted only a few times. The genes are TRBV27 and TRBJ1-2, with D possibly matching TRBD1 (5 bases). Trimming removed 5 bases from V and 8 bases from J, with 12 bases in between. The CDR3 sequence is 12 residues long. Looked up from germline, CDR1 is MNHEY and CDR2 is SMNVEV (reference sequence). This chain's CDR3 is CASSLQGYGYTF. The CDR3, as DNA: TGTGCCAGCAGTCTCCAGGGATACGGCTACACCTTC.

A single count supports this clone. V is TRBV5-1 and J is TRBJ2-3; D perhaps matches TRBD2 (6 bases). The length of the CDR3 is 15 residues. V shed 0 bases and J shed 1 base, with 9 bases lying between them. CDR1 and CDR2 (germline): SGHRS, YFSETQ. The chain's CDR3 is CASSLEPGGTDTQYF. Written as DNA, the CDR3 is TGCGCCAGCAGCTTGGAACCGGGAGGCACAGATACGCAGTATTTT.

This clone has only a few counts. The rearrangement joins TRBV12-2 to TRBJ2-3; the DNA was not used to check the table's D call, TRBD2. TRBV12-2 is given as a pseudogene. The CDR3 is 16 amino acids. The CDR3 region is CASRTWTSGCTDTQYF. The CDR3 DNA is TGTGCAAGTCGCACTTGGACTAGCGGGTGCACAGATACGCAGTATTTT.

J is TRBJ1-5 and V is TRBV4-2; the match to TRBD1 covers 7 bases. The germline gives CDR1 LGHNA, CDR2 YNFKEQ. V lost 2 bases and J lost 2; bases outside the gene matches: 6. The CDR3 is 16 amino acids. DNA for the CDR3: TGTGCCAGCAGCCAATATCTAGGGACAGGCAATCAGCCCCAGCATTTT. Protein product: CASSQYLGTGNQPQHF.

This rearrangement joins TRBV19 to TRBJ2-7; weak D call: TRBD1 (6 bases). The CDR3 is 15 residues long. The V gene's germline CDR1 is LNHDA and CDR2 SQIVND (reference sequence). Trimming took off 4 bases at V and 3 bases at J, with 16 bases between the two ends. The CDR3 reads CASSKQQGTYYEQYF. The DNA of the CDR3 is TGTGCCAGTAGTAAACAACAGGGAACGTACTACGAGCAGTACTTC.

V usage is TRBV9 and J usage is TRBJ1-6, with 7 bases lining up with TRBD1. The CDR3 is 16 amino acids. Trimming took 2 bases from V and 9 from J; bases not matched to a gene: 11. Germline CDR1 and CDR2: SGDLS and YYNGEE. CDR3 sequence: CASSVGLQGETSPLHF. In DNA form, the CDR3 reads TGTGCCAGCAGCGTTGGCCTCCAGGGGGAAACTTCACCCCTCCACTTT.

CDR3 coding DNA: TGTGCCACCACCCCGGGACAGGGGGGGGAAAAACTGTTTTTT. Protein: CATTPGQGGEKLFF. This chain links TRBV15 with TRBJ1-4; 11 bases agree with TRBD1. Looked up from germline, CDR1 is LNHNV and CDR2 is YYDKDF (reference sequence). CDR3 length equals 14 residues. The V gene end was trimmed by 7 bases and the J gene end by 8 bases; junction bases not matched to a gene: 6.

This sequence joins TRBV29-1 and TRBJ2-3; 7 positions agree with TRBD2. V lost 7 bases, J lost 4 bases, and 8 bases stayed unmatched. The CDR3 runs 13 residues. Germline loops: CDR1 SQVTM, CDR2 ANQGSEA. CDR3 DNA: TGCAGCGCGGGGGGAGGGGCTGCAGATACGCAGTATTTT. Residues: CSAGGGAADTQYF.

CDR3 nucleotide sequence: TGTGCCAGCAGCTTAGCCGGGAGGGGTGGCACTGAAGCTTTCTTT. Translated: CASSLAGRGGTEAFF. This chain uses TRBV5-5 with TRBJ1-1; weak D call: TRBD1 (5 bases). This CDR3 region has 15 residues. Between the trimmed V and J ends, which lost 2 bases and 4 bases, there was a span of 15 bases. Germline CDR1 reads SGHKS; CDR2 reads YYEKEE (reference sequence). Variable domain in full (rest from reference TRBV5-5 and TRBJ1-1): DAGVTQSPTHLIKTRGQQVTLRCSPISGHKSVSWYQQVLGQGPQFIFQYYEKEERGRGNFPDRFSARQFPNYSSELNVNALLLGDSALYLCASSLAGRGGTEAFFGQGTRLTVV.

The CDR3 here is CASTQSRTGVNEQFF. The CDR3 DNA reads as TGTGCCAGCACCCAAAGTAGGACAGGGGTGAATGAGCAGTTCTTC. The rearrangement joins TRBV6-1 to TRBJ2-1, with 9 bases matching TRBD1. Germline CDR1 reads MNHNS; CDR2 reads SASEGT. This CDR3 has 15 amino acids. With V trimmed by 7 bases and J by 7 bases, 11 bases remained unmatched.

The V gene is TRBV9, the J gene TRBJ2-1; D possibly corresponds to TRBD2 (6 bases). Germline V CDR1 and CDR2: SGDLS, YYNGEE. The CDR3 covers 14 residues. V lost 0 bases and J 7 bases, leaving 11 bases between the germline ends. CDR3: CASSVVPGVNEQFF. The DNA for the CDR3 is TGTGCCAGCAGCGTAGTTCCGGGAGTTAATGAGCAGTTCTTC.

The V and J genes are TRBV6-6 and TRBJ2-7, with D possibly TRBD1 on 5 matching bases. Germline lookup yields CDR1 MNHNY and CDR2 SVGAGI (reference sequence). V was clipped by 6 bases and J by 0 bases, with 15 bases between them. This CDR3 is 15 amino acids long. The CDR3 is CASRPTVLSSYEQYF. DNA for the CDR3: TGTGCCAGCAGGCCGACAGTACTTAGCTCCTACGAGCAGTACTTC.

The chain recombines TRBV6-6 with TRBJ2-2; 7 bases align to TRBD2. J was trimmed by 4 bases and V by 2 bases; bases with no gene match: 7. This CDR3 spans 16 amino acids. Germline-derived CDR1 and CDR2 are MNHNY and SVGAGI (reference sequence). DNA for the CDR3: TGTGCCAGCAGTTACGGGGGGAGGGGATTCACCGGGGAGCTGTTTTTT. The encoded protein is CASSYGGRGFTGELFF.

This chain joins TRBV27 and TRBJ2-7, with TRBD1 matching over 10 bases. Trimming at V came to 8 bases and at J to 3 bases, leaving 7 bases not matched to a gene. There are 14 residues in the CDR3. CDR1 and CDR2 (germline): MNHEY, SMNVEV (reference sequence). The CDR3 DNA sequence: TGTGCCAGCGGTGGGGGACAGGGGTTCTACGAGCAGTACTTC. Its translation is CASGGGQGFYEQYF.

The CDR3 sequence is CASRFSGANVLTF. DNA for the CDR3: TGTGCCAGTCGGTTCTCTGGGGCCAACGTCCTGACTTTC. V and J are TRBV27 and TRBJ2-6; no firm D call. V lost 9 bases and J 0 bases, leaving 6 bases between the germline ends. CDR3 size: 13 residues. CDR1 and CDR2 from the germline V gene are MNHEY and SMNVEV (reference sequence).

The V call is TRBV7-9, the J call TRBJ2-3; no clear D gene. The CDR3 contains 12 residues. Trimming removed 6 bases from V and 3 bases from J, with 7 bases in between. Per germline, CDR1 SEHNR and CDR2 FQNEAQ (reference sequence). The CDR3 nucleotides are TGTGCCAGCAGACTTAGTACAGATACGCAGTATTTT. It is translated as CASRLSTDTQYF.

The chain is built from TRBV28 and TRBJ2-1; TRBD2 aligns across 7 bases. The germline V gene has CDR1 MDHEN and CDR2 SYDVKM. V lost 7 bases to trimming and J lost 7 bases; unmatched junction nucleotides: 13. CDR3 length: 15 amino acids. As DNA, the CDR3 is TGTGCCAGCACCGAGGGGAAACTAGCGCTGAATGAGCAGTTCTTC. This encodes CASTEGKLALNEQFF. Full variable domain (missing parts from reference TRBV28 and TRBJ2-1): DVKVTQSSRYLVKRTGEKVFLECVQDMDHENMFWYRQDPGLGLRLIYFSYDVKMKEKGDIPEGYSVSREKKERFSLILESASTNQTSMYLCASTEGKLALNEQFFGPGTRLTVL.